One and the same sample provided the 24 T cell receptor beta chains below, sequenced in a study of T-cell memory formation after mild COVID-19. From the 5' RACE reads, TCRdb called clonotypes with MiXCR, one entry per CDR3 protein. In the table there are roughly 150,000 distinct CDR3 sequences, 13% of which are singletons. Sequenced input: PBMCs or a T cell subset sorted from them (not recorded which). All receptors come from a man between 18 and 35 years old who had mild COVID-19 (a few samples of this study predate the infection). Cell type and time point are not known.

This clonotype was found a few times. This sequence joins TRBV12-3 or TRBV12-4 and TRBJ2-1; D unresolved. V was trimmed by 5 bases and J by 0 bases, leaving 14 bases between them. This CDR3 is built from 16 residues. The CDR3 nucleotides are TGTGCCAGCAGTCCGAAGAACGTCGGCTCCTACAATGAGCAGTTCTTC. It encodes CASSPKNVGSYNEQFF.

This clonotype was seen only a few times. This chain uses TRBV7-2 with TRBJ2-5; maybe TRBD1 (6 bases). Trimming removed 5 bases from V and 9 bases from J, with 19 bases in between. The germline CDR1 and CDR2 sequences are SGHTA and FQGNSA. The CDR3 length is 14 residues. The CDR3 protein is CASSPTGTGTSQYF. The CDR3 coding sequence is TGTGCCAGCAGCCCTACCGGGACCGGGACATCCCAGTACTTC.

CDR3 sequence (DNA): TGCGCCAGCAGCCCCGAGGGACCCAGGGGAGTTGAAGGCTACACCTTC. Translation gives CASSPEGPRGVEGYTF. This chain joins TRBV4-1 and TRBJ1-2, with D possibly matching TRBD1 (6 bases). The CDR3 runs to 16 residues. Deletions cut 4 bases from V and 8 bases from J, with 23 bases between. Looked up from germline, CDR1 is MGHRA and CDR2 is YSYEKL.

Details on this clonotype: A read error may produce the germline difference seen at one junction end. The rearrangement links TRBV6-2 or TRBV6-3 to TRBJ2-2; D may be TRBD2 (6 bases). This CDR3 has 16 amino acids. Germline loops: CDR1 MNHEY, CDR2 SVGEGT. The CDR3 loop is CASSFPGLLNTGELIF. DNA of the CDR3: TGTGCCAGCAGTTTCCCGGGACTTCTGAACACCGGGGAGCTGATTTTT.

This chain connects TRBV5-1 to TRBJ2-5, with D hard to call. The length of the CDR3 is 14 residues. The V end lost 0 bases, the J end lost 5 bases, and 11 bases lay between the germline ends. CDR1 and CDR2 (germline): SGHRS, YFSETQ. The CDR3 is CASSLDHSEETQYF. CDR3 sequence (DNA): TGCGCCAGCAGCTTGGATCATAGTGAGGAGACCCAGTACTTC.

In this sample, this clonotype turned up many times. The chain couples TRBV7-8 to TRBJ2-5; D might be TRBD1 (6 bases). Germline values: CDR1 SGHVS, CDR2 FQNEAQ. V was trimmed by 2 bases and J by 9 bases, leaving 13 bases between them. CDR3 length: 13 residues. The CDR3 protein is CASSLPRQDSQYF. In DNA form, the CDR3 reads TGTGCCAGCAGCTTACCCCGACAGGACTCCCAGTACTTC. The entire variable domain, with the rest obtained from reference TRBV7-8 and TRBJ2-5, is as follows: GAGVSQSPRYKVAKRGQDVALRCDPISGHVSLFWYQQALGQGPEFLTYFQNEAQLDKSGLPSDRFFAERPEGSVSTLKIQRTQQEDSAVYLCASSLPRQDSQYFGPGTRLLVL.

The chain's CDR3 is CAISESIGYEQYF. The DNA of the CDR3 is TGTGCCATCAGTGAGTCGATTGGGTACGAGCAGTACTTC. The V gene is TRBV10-3, the J gene TRBJ2-7; D ambiguous. The germline gives CDR1 ENHRY, CDR2 SYGVKD. The CDR3 consists of 13 residues. Trimming pared 0 bases from V and 4 bases from J, leaving 7 bases between.

The V call is TRBV7-9, the J call TRBJ2-4; perhaps TRBD1 as D (7 bases). The V end lost 2 bases, the J end lost 6 bases, and 11 bases lay between the germline ends. The CDR3 extends over 14 amino acids. Germline V CDR1 and CDR2: SEHNR, FQNEAQ (reference sequence). The CDR3 DNA is TGTGCCAGCAGCTTATGGGGGGACAGAAACATTCAGTACTTC. Protein product: CASSLWGDRNIQYF.

This clonotype turned up a few times. The rearrangement joins TRBV20-1 to TRBJ2-4, with TRBD2 as a possible D gene (7 bases). The germline V gene has CDR1 DFQATT and CDR2 SNEGSKA (reference sequence). CDR3 length equals 14 residues. V dropped 6 bases and J dropped 0 bases, with 12 bases sitting between them. Here the CDR3 DNA reads TGCAGTGCGGATCGGGGGGCAGCCAAAAACATTCAGTACTTC. Translated: CSADRGAAKNIQYF.

This clonotype occurred a few times. The chain links TRBV5-1 to TRBJ2-6; D perhaps matches TRBD1 (5 bases). Trimming cost V 4 bases and J 0 bases, with 17 bases left between them. Germline CDR1 and CDR2: SGHRS and YFSETQ. The CDR3 runs 18 residues. CDR3: CASSPPVGEGSGANVLTF. CDR3 DNA: TGCGCCAGCAGCCCCCCGGTAGGGGAAGGCTCTGGGGCCAACGTCCTGACTTTC.

There are a few counts of this clonotype. The rearrangement joins TRBV30 to TRBJ1-3; D is unclear. Germline V lookup: CDR1 GTSNPN, CDR2 SVGIG (reference sequence). This CDR3 spans 12 amino acids. The germline V and J ends were trimmed by 3 bases and 1 base, with 4 bases remaining between them. The CDR3 region has the DNA TGTGCCTGGAGAAATTCTGGAAACACCATATATTTT. As protein: CAWRNSGNTIYF.

This chain joins TRBV6-6 and TRBJ2-5, with 9 positions matching TRBD1. V lost 5 bases to trimming and J lost 3 bases; unmatched junction nucleotides: 10. The CDR3 runs to 16 residues. Germline assignment: CDR1 MNHNY and CDR2 SVGAGI (reference sequence). The CDR3 DNA reads TGTGCCAGCAGTCGTAGACAGGGGGATGGTGAAGAGACCCAGTACTTC. This sequence encodes CASSRRQGDGEETQYF.

This clonotype was recorded many times. This sequence joins TRBV20-1 and TRBJ1-2; perhaps TRBD1 as D (5 bases). Germline CDR1 and CDR2: DFQATT and SNEGSKA (reference sequence). The ends were cut back, 7 bases at V and 8 bases at J, with 14 bases in the middle. This CDR3 spans 11 amino acids. The CDR3 is CSGTGTSGYTF. DNA for the CDR3: TGCAGTGGAACCGGGACGTCGGGCTACACCTTC.

This clonotype has more than one count but fewer than ten. V usage is TRBV9 and J usage is TRBJ2-1; TRBD2 aligns across 8 bases. Germline assignment: CDR1 SGDLS and CDR2 YYNGEE. This CDR3 is built from 14 residues. V was pared by 4 bases and J by 6 bases, with 6 bases of the junction left unmatched. The CDR3 DNA reads TGTGCCAGCAGCTTCGGACTAGCTCCCAATGAGCAGTTCTTC. This gives the protein CASSFGLAPNEQFF. Variable domain in full (rest from reference TRBV9 and TRBJ2-1): DSGVTQTPKHLITATGQRVTLRCSPRSGDLSVYWYQQSLDQGLQFLIQYYNGEERAKGNILERFSAQQFPDLHSELNLSSLELGDSALYFCASSFGLAPNEQFFGPGTRLTVL.

There are a few counts of this clonotype. This rearrangement joins TRBV4-3 to TRBJ2-1; 9 bases fit TRBD1. The V gene's germline CDR1 is LGHNA and CDR2 YSLEER. This CDR3 is 17 amino acids long. V shed 3 bases and J 6 bases; nucleotides not matched to a gene: 12. The CDR3 DNA follows: TGCGCCAGCAGCCAGGATTCCGGGACAGGGCGACGCAATGAGCAGTTCTTC. Protein product: CASSQDSGTGRRNEQFF.

This clonotype was observed a handful of times. The chain uses TRBV5-1 and TRBJ1-1, with D possibly matching TRBD1 (6 bases). The CDR3 length is 13 residues. Germline V lookup: CDR1 SGHRS, CDR2 YFSETQ. V was clipped by 3 bases and J by 3 bases, with 9 bases between them. The CDR3, as DNA: TGCGCCAGCAGCTACGCAGGGGACACTGAAGCTTTCTTT. This gives the protein CASSYAGDTEAFF.

A few counts support this clonotype. This chain joins TRBV6-4 and TRBJ2-3; D call uncertain. V was shortened by 5 bases and J by 2 bases, with 14 bases between the two germline ends. The CDR3 runs to 15 residues. The germline CDR1 and CDR2 sequences are MRHNA and SNTAGT. CDR3 sequence: CASSQDNLYTDTQYF. In DNA, the CDR3 is TGTGCCAGCAGTCAAGACAACCTATACACAGATACGCAGTATTTT.

This clonotype was observed a handful of times. The V and J genes are TRBV28 and TRBJ1-2; TRBD1 is a possible D gene (5 bases). Trimming shortened V by 6 bases and J by 8 bases, and 16 bases separated the two germline ends. The CDR3 is 13 residues long. The germline V gene has CDR1 MDHEN and CDR2 SYDVKM. CDR3 amino acids: CASSTLGRTGYTF. The CDR3 DNA follows: TGTGCCAGCAGCACCCTCGGGAGGACAGGCTACACCTTC.

The V call is TRBV20-1, the J call TRBJ2-3, with D possibly being TRBD2 (6 bases). The CDR3 has 13 residues. From germline, CDR1 is DFQATT and CDR2 SNEGSKA (reference sequence). Trimming removed 6 bases from V and 1 base from J, with 11 bases in between. The CDR3 reads CSAGWGGTDTQYF. CDR3 bases: TGCAGTGCCGGGTGGGGGGGCACAGATACGCAGTATTTT.

This clonotype has at least ten counts. The rearrangement joins TRBV20-1 to TRBJ2-3; 7 bases map to TRBD2. The CDR3 is made up of 12 amino acids. V trimming: 5 bases; J trimming: 7 bases; junction bases outside the gene matches: 6. Germline loops: CDR1 DFQATT, CDR2 SNEGSKA (reference sequence). CDR3 in amino acids: CSALGGWYTQYF. The CDR3 DNA sequence: TGCAGTGCTCTGGGGGGGTGGTATACGCAGTATTTT.

This clonotype has only a few counts. The rearrangement uses TRBV5-1 and TRBJ1-1, with D possibly matching TRBD1 (6 bases). CDR3 length equals 15 residues. From germline, CDR1 is SGHRS and CDR2 YFSETQ. The V end lost 3 bases, the J end lost 1 base, and 13 bases lay between the germline ends. The CDR3 spells CASSSRQDRNTEAFF. CDR3 sequence (DNA): TGCGCCAGCAGCTCCCGACAGGACCGGAACACTGAAGCTTTCTTT.

This clonotype was seen only a few times. The V call is TRBV13, the J call TRBJ2-1, with a weak D call TRBD1 (6 bases). The V gene lost 5 bases and the J gene lost 5 bases, with 13 bases spanning the gap. Germline CDR1 PRHDT, CDR2 FYEKMQ (reference sequence). This CDR3 is built from 14 residues. In DNA, the CDR3 is TGTGCCAGCAGCGTCCGGCAGGGGAACAATGAGCAGTTCTTC. The encoded protein is CASSVRQGNNEQFF.

The CDR3, as DNA: TGTGCCAGCAGCTCCCTGGACAGGGGGGCGGGTGAGCAGTTCTTC. Amino acid sequence: CASSSLDRGAGEQFF. The chain uses TRBV6-6 and TRBJ2-1, with 10 bases aligning to TRBD1. Germline CDR1 MNHNY, CDR2 SVGAGI (reference sequence). V gave up 6 bases and J gave up 9 bases; unmatched junction bases: 11. The CDR3 covers 15 residues.

CDR3 coding DNA: TGTGCCAGCCGAAGGGTCCTTTCGAACACTGAAGCTTTCTTT. Translated: CASRRVLSNTEAFF. This chain links TRBV27 with TRBJ1-1, with no clear D. CDR1 and CDR2 from the germline V gene are MNHEY and SMNVEV (reference sequence). Trimming pared 8 bases from V and 1 base from J, leaving 14 bases between. The CDR3 has 14 amino acids.